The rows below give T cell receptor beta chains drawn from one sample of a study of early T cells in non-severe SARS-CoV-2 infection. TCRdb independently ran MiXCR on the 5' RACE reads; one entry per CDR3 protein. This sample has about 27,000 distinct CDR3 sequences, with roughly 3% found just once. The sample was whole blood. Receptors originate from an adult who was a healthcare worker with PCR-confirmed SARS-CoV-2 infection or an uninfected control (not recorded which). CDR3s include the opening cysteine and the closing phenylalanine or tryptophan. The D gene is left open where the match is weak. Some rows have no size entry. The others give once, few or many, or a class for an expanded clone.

CDR3nt: TGCAGCGTGCGGCCAGATAAAGCTTTCTTT
CDR3aa: CSVRPDKAFF
abundance: many
j_gene: TRBJ1-1
v_gene: TRBV29-1
d_gene: .

CDR3nt: TGTGCCAGCAGCCCGCGGACGGGGAACACCGGGGAGCTGTTTTTT
CDR3aa: CASSPRTGNTGELFF
abundance: many
j_gene: TRBJ2-2
v_gene: TRBV21-1
d_gene: .

CDR3nt: TGTGCCTGGAGTGTACGGGGGGAGAACACAGATACGCAGTATTTT
CDR3aa: CAWSVRGENTDTQYF
abundance: many
j_gene: TRBJ2-3
v_gene: TRBV30
d_gene: TRBD2

CDR3nt: TGCGCCAGCAGCGAGGTAGTCGGCAATGAGCAGTTCTTC
CDR3aa: CASSEVVGNEQFF
abundance: many
j_gene: TRBJ2-1
v_gene: TRBV5-1
d_gene: .

CDR3nt: TGTGCCAGCAGCTCAGGGGGCGCGGGCACCGGGGAGCTGTTTTTT
CDR3aa: CASSSGGAGTGELFF
abundance: .
j_gene: TRBJ2-2
v_gene: TRBV11-1
d_gene: TRBD1

CDR3nt: TGCGCCAGCAGTGAGGGAGGGGGACAGGGAAATCAGCCCCAGCATTTT
CDR3aa: CASSEGGGQGNQPQHF
abundance: many
j_gene: TRBJ1-5
v_gene: TRBV10-1
d_gene: TRBD1

CDR3nt: TGTGCCTGGAGAGGCAGGGGAAACACAGATACGCAGTATTTT
CDR3aa: CAWRGRGNTDTQYF
abundance: many
j_gene: TRBJ2-3
v_gene: TRBV30
d_gene: .

CDR3nt: TGCGCCAGCAGCTTGGGGGCAGCGAGGGCCGGGGAGCTGTTTTTT
CDR3aa: CASSLGAARAGELFF
abundance: .
j_gene: TRBJ2-2
v_gene: TRBV5-1
d_gene: .

CDR3nt: TGTGCCAGCAGACTCTCAAACGCAGGGTATAGAACAGATACGCAGTATTTT
CDR3aa: CASRLSNAGYRTDTQYF
abundance: many
j_gene: TRBJ2-3
v_gene: TRBV6-6
d_gene: .

CDR3nt: TGTGCCACCAGCAGAGATCTTGTCGTGGAGGGCGGCAATGAGCAGTTCTTC
CDR3aa: CATSRDLVVEGGNEQFF
abundance: many
j_gene: TRBJ2-1
v_gene: TRBV15
d_gene: .

CDR3nt: TGCAGCCAAAGTCGAGGGATGGAAGCTTTCTTT
CDR3aa: CSQSRGMEAFF
abundance: many
j_gene: TRBJ1-1
v_gene: TRBV20-1
d_gene: .

CDR3nt: TGTGCCAGCAGCTTGACAGGACCGTATGGCTACACCTTC
CDR3aa: CASSLTGPYGYTF
abundance: many
j_gene: TRBJ1-2
v_gene: TRBV3-1
d_gene: .

CDR3nt: TGTGCCAGCAGTAAACAGGGATCTCTTGAAGCTTTCTTT
CDR3aa: CASSKQGSLEAFF
abundance: many
j_gene: TRBJ1-1
v_gene: TRBV12-3/TRBV12-4
d_gene: .

CDR3nt: TGTGCCAGCAGTCCCCTCGGGGGATCCAGCACAGATACGCAGTATTTT
CDR3aa: CASSPLGGSSTDTQYF
abundance: many
j_gene: TRBJ2-3
v_gene: TRBV3-1
d_gene: .

CDR3nt: TGCGCCAGCAGCCAACAGGACAGGGACCAAGAGACCCAGTACTTC
CDR3aa: CASSQQDRDQETQYF
abundance: many
j_gene: TRBJ2-5
v_gene: TRBV4-1
d_gene: TRBD1

CDR3nt: TGTGCCAGCAGTTTATCGGTACCGCCCGAAGCTTTCTTT
CDR3aa: CASSLSVPPEAFF
abundance: many
j_gene: TRBJ1-1
v_gene: TRBV12-3/TRBV12-4
d_gene: .

CDR3nt: TGTGCCAGCAGCTCACAGGGAGAGAACACTGAAGCTTTCTTT
CDR3aa: CASSSQGENTEAFF
abundance: many
j_gene: TRBJ1-1
v_gene: TRBV7-3
d_gene: .

CDR3nt: TGCGCCAGCAGCCCGACAGGGAACACTGAAGCTTTCTTT
CDR3aa: CASSPTGNTEAFF
abundance: many
j_gene: TRBJ1-1
v_gene: TRBV5-1
d_gene: .

CDR3nt: TGTGCCAGCAGTTTTGATGCCCTCACTGAAGCTTTCTTT
CDR3aa: CASSFDALTEAFF
abundance: many
j_gene: TRBJ1-1
v_gene: TRBV27
d_gene: .

CDR3nt: TGTGCCAGCAGCTTAAGTGGGAACTCCTACAATGAGCAGTTCTTC
CDR3aa: CASSLSGNSYNEQFF
abundance: many
j_gene: TRBJ2-1
v_gene: TRBV7-9
d_gene: .

CDR3nt: TGTGCCAGCAGCTTGACGGCCTCTGGGGCCAACGTCCTGACTTTC
CDR3aa: CASSLTASGANVLTF
abundance: medium-sized
j_gene: TRBJ2-6
v_gene: TRBV5-5
d_gene: .

CDR3nt: TGTGCCAGCAGACAAGCTCGCGGGGGTCAGTACTTC
CDR3aa: CASRQARGGQYF
abundance: many
j_gene: TRBJ2-4
v_gene: TRBV3-1
d_gene: TRBD2

CDR3nt: TGCAGCGCTCCATTAACAGGGGGAAGGTCCTACAATGAGCAGTTCTTC
CDR3aa: CSAPLTGGRSYNEQFF
abundance: many
j_gene: TRBJ2-1
v_gene: TRBV29-1
d_gene: TRBD1

CDR3nt: TGTGCCAGCAGTTTTTTCAGGGGGTTGGATCAGCCCCAGCATTTT
CDR3aa: CASSFFRGLDQPQHF
abundance: many
j_gene: TRBJ1-5
v_gene: TRBV12-3/TRBV12-4
d_gene: TRBD1

CDR3nt: TGTGCCAGCAGTTATGGACAGGGGCTAGCCAAAAACATTCAGTACTTC
CDR3aa: CASSYGQGLAKNIQYF
abundance: many
j_gene: TRBJ2-4
v_gene: TRBV6-2/TRBV6-3
d_gene: TRBD1

CDR3nt: TGTGCCAGCAGTGTCCAGGGTAGTAAAATAGGCTACACCTTC
CDR3aa: CASSVQGSKIGYTF
abundance: many
j_gene: TRBJ1-2
v_gene: TRBV12-3/TRBV12-4
d_gene: .

CDR3nt: TGTGCCACCAAGTGGACTTTGAACACCGGGGAGCTGTTTTTT
CDR3aa: CATKWTLNTGELFF
abundance: many
j_gene: TRBJ2-2
v_gene: TRBV2
d_gene: .

CDR3nt: TGTGCCACCAGCAGAGGCCTTATCTATGAGCAGTTCTTC
CDR3aa: CATSRGLIYEQFF
abundance: many
j_gene: TRBJ2-1
v_gene: TRBV15
d_gene: .

CDR3nt: TGTGCCAGCAGTGCTTTTCGCGATGAGCAGTTCTTC
CDR3aa: CASSAFRDEQFF
abundance: many
j_gene: TRBJ2-1
v_gene: TRBV6-1
d_gene: .

CDR3nt: TGTGCCTGGAGTGTTTATATTTCGACGGGTCGCACAGATACGCAGTATTTT
CDR3aa: CAWSVYISTGRTDTQYF
abundance: many
j_gene: TRBJ2-3
v_gene: TRBV30
d_gene: .

CDR3nt: TGTGCCAGCAGCCTTACAGGGAGCTCCTACAATGAGCAGTTCTTC
CDR3aa: CASSLTGSSYNEQFF
abundance: many
j_gene: TRBJ2-1
v_gene: TRBV7-6
d_gene: .

CDR3nt: TGTGCCAGCTCCGGGGATGGGTTC
CDR3aa: CASSGDGF
abundance: many
j_gene: TRBJ2-1
v_gene: TRBV18
d_gene: .

CDR3nt: TGTGCCAGCAGCGCCCTAGTGGTTGATACGCAGTATTTT
CDR3aa: CASSALVVDTQYF
abundance: many
j_gene: TRBJ2-3
v_gene: TRBV9
d_gene: .

CDR3nt: TGTGCCAGCTCACCTAATAAGGGGAACACTGAAGCTTTCTTT
CDR3aa: CASSPNKGNTEAFF
abundance: many
j_gene: TRBJ1-1
v_gene: TRBV18
d_gene: .

CDR3nt: TGTGCCAGCATGGGACTCCCGAACACCGGGGAGCTGTTTTTT
CDR3aa: CASMGLPNTGELFF
abundance: few
j_gene: TRBJ2-2
v_gene: TRBV7-3
d_gene: .

CDR3nt: TGTGCCAGCAGTTATGGACGTGGCGGGGCTTTCTTT
CDR3aa: CASSYGRGGAFF
abundance: many
j_gene: TRBJ1-1
v_gene: TRBV12-3/TRBV12-4
d_gene: .

CDR3nt: TGTGCCTGGAGTGCAGGGGACAGGAGAATCAATCAGCCCCAGCATTTT
CDR3aa: CAWSAGDRRINQPQHF
abundance: many
j_gene: TRBJ1-5
v_gene: TRBV30
d_gene: TRBD1

CDR3nt: TGTGCCAGCTCATCTTCATACCCTGAAAAACTGTTTTTT
CDR3aa: CASSSSYPEKLFF
abundance: medium-sized
j_gene: TRBJ1-4
v_gene: TRBV18
d_gene: .

CDR3nt: TGTGCCAGCAGTTTATTCGGGGGGGCCGTTGATGAGCAGTTCTTC
CDR3aa: CASSLFGGAVDEQFF
abundance: many
j_gene: TRBJ2-1
v_gene: TRBV12-3/TRBV12-4
d_gene: TRBD2

CDR3nt: TGTGCCTTGACAGGGGCAGCTGGGGCCAACGTCCTGACTTTC
CDR3aa: CALTGAAGANVLTF
abundance: many
j_gene: TRBJ2-6
v_gene: TRBV30
d_gene: TRBD1

CDR3nt: TGCAGTGCCACGGGCCGCACAGATACGCAGTATTTT
CDR3aa: CSATGRTDTQYF
abundance: many
j_gene: TRBJ2-3
v_gene: TRBV20-1
d_gene: .

CDR3nt: TGTGCCAGCAGCTTAGCCCCGACAGGGTCAGCAGATACGCAGTATTTT
CDR3aa: CASSLAPTGSADTQYF
abundance: many
j_gene: TRBJ2-3
v_gene: TRBV7-6
d_gene: TRBD1

CDR3nt: TGCGCCAGCAGTCTCGGGGGGGTGAGCAATGAGCAGTTCTTC
CDR3aa: CASSLGGVSNEQFF
abundance: many
j_gene: TRBJ2-1
v_gene: TRBV10-2
d_gene: TRBD2

CDR3nt: TGTGCCAGCAGCGGAGGGACAGTACCGCGGGAGCTGTTTTTT
CDR3aa: CASSGGTVPRELFF
abundance: many
j_gene: TRBJ2-2
v_gene: TRBV5-6
d_gene: .

CDR3nt: TGTGCCAGCAGCTGGGGGTTGGGGAACACTGAAGCTTTCTTT
CDR3aa: CASSWGLGNTEAFF
abundance: many
j_gene: TRBJ1-1
v_gene: TRBV13
d_gene: .

CDR3nt: TGTGCCAGCAGCCAAGCCGGGACAGGGGATGAAAAACTGTTTTTT
CDR3aa: CASSQAGTGDEKLFF
abundance: many
j_gene: TRBJ1-4
v_gene: TRBV14
d_gene: TRBD1

CDR3nt: TGTGCCAGCAGTGAACAGATCTCTGGGGCCAACGTCCTGACTTTC
CDR3aa: CASSEQISGANVLTF
abundance: few
j_gene: TRBJ2-6
v_gene: TRBV6-1
d_gene: .

CDR3nt: TGTGCCAGCATCGTGGACGGAACCATAAATTCACCCCTCCACTTT
CDR3aa: CASIVDGTINSPLHF
abundance: many
j_gene: TRBJ1-6
v_gene: TRBV6-1
d_gene: .

CDR3nt: TGTGCCAGCAGCTTAGACCGCCTGATCCCCTCGAACACTGAAGCTTTCTTT
CDR3aa: CASSLDRLIPSNTEAFF
abundance: many
j_gene: TRBJ1-1
v_gene: TRBV7-9
d_gene: .

CDR3nt: TGTGCCAGCTCGAGTGACAGGGAAAACACCGGGGAGCTGTTTTTT
CDR3aa: CASSSDRENTGELFF
abundance: .
j_gene: TRBJ2-2
v_gene: TRBV28
d_gene: TRBD1

CDR3nt: TGTGCCAGCTCACCTCGTACAGGGGAACAAGAGACCCAGTACTTC
CDR3aa: CASSPRTGEQETQYF
abundance: many
j_gene: TRBJ2-5
v_gene: TRBV18
d_gene: TRBD1

CDR3nt: TGTGCCAGCAGCGAACAGGGGGCCGGGGAGCTGTTTTTT
CDR3aa: CASSEQGAGELFF
abundance: many
j_gene: TRBJ2-2
v_gene: TRBV12-3/TRBV12-4
d_gene: TRBD1

CDR3nt: TGTGCCAGTAGTATCCCCTCGGACAGGCCGAATCAGCCCCAGCATTTT
CDR3aa: CASSIPSDRPNQPQHF
abundance: medium-sized
j_gene: TRBJ1-5
v_gene: TRBV19
d_gene: TRBD1

CDR3nt: TGTGCCAGCAGCTTCCAGGGTCTAAATACGCCTGAAGCTTTCTTT
CDR3aa: CASSFQGLNTPEAFF
abundance: many
j_gene: TRBJ1-1
v_gene: TRBV11-1
d_gene: .

CDR3nt: TGCGCCAGCAGCTTGATTGGGACTAGCGGGGCGGCAAGCACAGATACGCAGTATTTT
CDR3aa: CASSLIGTSGAASTDTQYF
abundance: many
j_gene: TRBJ2-3
v_gene: TRBV5-1
d_gene: TRBD2

CDR3nt: TGTGCCAGCAGTTACTCTAAGGGGAACACTGAAGCTTTCTTT
CDR3aa: CASSYSKGNTEAFF
abundance: many
j_gene: TRBJ1-1
v_gene: TRBV6-5
d_gene: .